The T cell receptor (beta chain) described here comes from a study of blood T cell repertoires in COVID-19. For the study at large: Samples came from the United States, Italy and Spain, spanning acute and convalescent COVID-19. T cells, B-cell-depleted T cells, or PBMCs provided the cDNA or gDNA that served as material.

Authors' data handling: Amplifying reference gene primers gave estimates of nucleated cell counts. Produced via immunoSEQ multiplex PCR; TCRdb's table is partial and in-frame only. V and J calls and clone size are those listed in that table; D and trimming were worked out from the DNA. Of roughly 130,000 clones listed, 80% were seen once; the top ten hold 1.5% to 2%. This CDR3 spans 11 amino acids. Trimming left V 6 bases short and J 9 bases short, with 12 bases between. The germline gives CDR1 DFQATT, CDR2 SNEGSKA (reference sequence). V and J are TRBV20-1 and TRBJ2-1; D not resolved. The sequence was obtained from a man between 65 and 79 years old with acute or convalescent COVID-19. The sequencing sample was made of peripheral blood. This chain's CDR3 is CSAEASIEQFF. CDR3 nucleotide sequence: TGCAGTGCCGAAGCATCAATTGAGCAGTTCTTC.